The rows below give T cell receptor beta chains drawn from one sample of a study of early T cells in non-severe SARS-CoV-2 infection. TCRdb recomputed calls from the 5' RACE reads with MiXCR, one row per CDR3 protein. The data hold some 29,000 distinct CDR3 sequences, with around 5.1% observed a single time. The source material was whole blood. These receptors came from an adult who was a healthcare worker with PCR-confirmed SARS-CoV-2 infection or an uninfected control (not recorded which). Each CDR3 is given with its conserved first and last residue. The order of the fields is V gene, D gene, J gene, clone size, CDR3 protein, CDR3 DNA. The D gene is left open where the match is weak. Expanded clones are given a class, and other clones once, few, many or no size at all.

TRBV4-3,TRBD1,TRBJ2-3,many,CASSRSTGFGDTQYF,TGCGCCAGCAGCCGTTCGACAGGGTTTGGAGATACGCAGTATTTT
TRBV6-5,.,TRBJ2-7,many,CASKQLPGSYEQYF,TGTGCCAGTAAACAGCTGCCAGGGTCCTACGAGCAGTACTTC
TRBV6-6,.,TRBJ2-3,many,CASMVPGLRTDTQYF,TGTGCCAGTATGGTTCCGGGACTCCGCACAGATACGCAGTATTTT
TRBV21-1,.,TRBJ2-7,.,CASSKETGPTYEQYF,TGTGCCAGCAGCAAAGAGACCGGGCCGACCTACGAGCAGTACTTC
TRBV27,.,TRBJ2-3,few,CASREYDGPSTDTQYF,TGTGCCAGCAGAGAATATGATGGGCCCAGCACAGATACGCAGTATTTT
TRBV5-1,.,TRBJ1-1,.,CASSLGPGLTEAFF,TGCGCCAGCAGCTTGGGGCCGGGGTTGACTGAAGCTTTCTTT
TRBV6-2/TRBV6-3,TRBD1,TRBJ2-4,few,CASSYSYRGTGEKNIQYF,TGTGCCAGCAGTTACTCATACCGAGGGACAGGGGAGAAAAACATTCAGTACTTC
TRBV18,.,TRBJ2-5,.,CASSGNRFQETQYF,TGTGCCAGCTCAGGAAACAGATTTCAAGAGACCCAGTACTTC
TRBV7-8,TRBD1,TRBJ2-3,few,CASSSPGQGASDTQYF,TGTGCCAGCAGCTCCCCGGGACAGGGGGCTTCAGATACGCAGTATTTT
TRBV15,TRBD1,TRBJ2-7,.,CATSPRQGEMSYEQYF,TGTGCCACCAGCCCTAGACAGGGAGAAATGTCCTACGAGCAGTACTTC
TRBV5-5,TRBD2,TRBJ2-1,many,CASSFKRLAGAGTYNEQFF,TGTGCCAGCAGCTTCAAACGGCTAGCGGGAGCCGGGACCTACAATGAGCAGTTCTTC
TRBV5-8,.,TRBJ2-7,many,CASSLKETEQYF,TGTGCCAGCAGCTTGAAGGAGACCGAGCAGTACTTC
TRBV30,.,TRBJ1-2,many,CAWSVSSGANYGYTF,TGTGCCTGGAGTGTATCCAGCGGAGCTAACTATGGCTACACCTTC
TRBV6-4,.,TRBJ2-1,.,CASSPQGSEVYNEQFF,TGTGCCAGCAGCCCTCAGGGGAGTGAGGTATACAATGAGCAGTTCTTC
TRBV9,.,TRBJ1-6,many,CASSVGRINSPLHF,TGTGCCAGCAGCGTGGGACGGATTAATTCACCCCTCCACTTT
TRBV4-2,TRBD2,TRBJ2-1,.,CASSQRTSGSHNEQFF,TGTGCCAGCAGCCAACGGACTAGCGGGAGCCACAATGAGCAGTTCTTC
TRBV11-2,.,TRBJ2-7,many,CASSRTNYEQYF,TGTGCCAGCAGTAGGACTAACTACGAGCAGTACTTC
TRBV11-2,TRBD1,TRBJ1-2,many,CASSDRDSITYYGYTF,TGTGCCAGCAGCGACCGGGACAGTATCACGTACTATGGCTACACCTTC
TRBV7-6,.,TRBJ1-3,many,CASSFSERNTIYF,TGTGCCAGCAGCTTCAGTGAACGAAACACCATATATTTT
TRBV11-2,TRBD2,TRBJ2-2,many,CASSLGHSGRDTGELFF,TGTGCCAGCAGCTTAGGACATAGCGGGAGGGACACCGGGGAGCTGTTTTTT
TRBV2,.,TRBJ1-2,many,CASRAAGNHNYGYTF,TGTGCCAGCAGGGCCGCCGGTAACCACAACTATGGCTACACCTTC
TRBV11-2,.,TRBJ2-7,.,CASSSGSSYEQYF,TGTGCCAGCAGCTCGGGGAGTTCCTACGAGCAGTACTTC
TRBV28,TRBD1,TRBJ2-1,.,CASSSSGTGSNEQFF,TGTGCCAGCAGTTCCTCAGGGACAGGGAGCAATGAGCAGTTCTTC
TRBV7-9,TRBD2,TRBJ2-1,many,CASSLGTSDFNEQFF,TGTGCCAGCAGCTTAGGGACTAGCGACTTCAATGAGCAGTTCTTC
TRBV5-1,TRBD1,TRBJ1-1,.,CASSQTGENTEAFF,TGCGCCAGCAGCCAGACAGGGGAGAACACTGAAGCTTTCTTT
TRBV20-1,.,TRBJ2-3,many,CSARGVAGLSRDTQYF,TGCAGTGCTAGGGGGGTGGCGGGATTGTCTCGAGATACGCAGTATTTT
TRBV9,TRBD1,TRBJ2-7,few,CASSGGQGYEQYF,TGTGCCAGCAGCGGTGGACAGGGTTACGAGCAGTACTTC
TRBV2,.,TRBJ2-6,many,CASSERGHSSAGANVLTF,TGTGCCAGCAGTGAAAGAGGGCACTCGTCTGCTGGGGCCAACGTCCTGACTTTC
TRBV5-1,.,TRBJ2-2,many,CASSSANTGELFF,TGCGCCAGCAGCTCGGCGAACACCGGGGAGCTTTTTTTT
TRBV7-8,.,TRBJ2-3,.,CASSVSGGITDTQYF,TGTGCCAGCAGCGTCAGCGGCGGGATCACAGATACGCAGTATTTT
TRBV27,TRBD2,TRBJ2-7,few,CASRPGGGGYEQYF,TGTGCCAGCAGGCCCGGGGGGGGCGGGTACGAGCAGTACTTC
TRBV7-7,TRBD1,TRBJ2-5,many,CASSFGTGASETQYF,TGTGCCAGCAGCTTTGGGACAGGGGCTAGTGAGACCCAGTACTTC